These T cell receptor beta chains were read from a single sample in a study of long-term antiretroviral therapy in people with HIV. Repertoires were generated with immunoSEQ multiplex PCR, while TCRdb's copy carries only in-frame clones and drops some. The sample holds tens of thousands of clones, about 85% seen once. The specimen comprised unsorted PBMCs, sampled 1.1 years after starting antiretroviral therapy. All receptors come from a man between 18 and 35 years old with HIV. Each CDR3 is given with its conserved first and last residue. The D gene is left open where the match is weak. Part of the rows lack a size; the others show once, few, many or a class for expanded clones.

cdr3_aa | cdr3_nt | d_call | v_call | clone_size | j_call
CASSLSGWGMNTEAFF | TGTGCCAGCAGCTTATCAGGGTGGGGTATGAACACTGAAGCTTTCTTT | - | TRBV7-9 | - | TRBJ1-1
CSVGTEFGYNEQFF | TGCAGCGTTGGGACCGAATTCGGCTACAATGAGCAGTTCTTC | - | TRBV29-1 | - | TRBJ2-1
CSVVKGNRYTF | TGCAGCGTTGTCAAGGGGAATCGCTACACCTTC | - | TRBV29-1 | - | TRBJ1-2
CASSVGVSSYNEQFF | TGTGCCAGCAGCGTAGGAGTTAGCTCCTACAATGAGCAGTTCTTC | - | TRBV9 | - | TRBJ2-1
CASSLLAGGYNEQFF | TGTGCCAGCAGCTTGCTAGCGGGGGGCTACAATGAGCAGTTCTTC | TRBD2 | TRBV7-3 | - | TRBJ2-1
CASSLLPGQGMNTEAFF | TGTGCCAGCAGTTTACTGCCGGGACAGGGGATGAACACTGAAGCTTTCTTT | TRBD1 | TRBV28 | - | TRBJ1-1
CASSVGAGGHNEQFF | TGTGCCAGCAGCGTAGGGGCGGGGGGCCACAATGAGCAGTTCTTC | TRBD2 | TRBV9 | - | TRBJ2-1
CASSWDRGRSLRLGYTF | TGTGCCAGCAGCTGGGACAGGGGGAGGTCACTTAGATTAGGCTACACCTTC | TRBD1 | TRBV11-2 | - | TRBJ1-2
CASSEAGKETTEQYF | TGTGCCAGCAGTGAAGCGGGAAAGGAGACTACCGAGCAGTACTTC | - | TRBV2 | few | TRBJ2-7
CASSETGNSPLHF | TGTGCCAGCAGTGAGACAGGGAATTCACCCCTCCACTTT | TRBD1 | TRBV6-4 | - | TRBJ1-6
CASSLIGGTGELFF | TGCGCCAGCAGCTTGATAGGGGGCACCGGGGAGCTGTTTTTT | - | TRBV5-1 | once | TRBJ2-2
CATSRPYRGTEAFF | TGTGCCACCAGCAGACCATACAGGGGCACTGAAGCTTTCTTT | TRBD1 | TRBV15 | - | TRBJ1-1
CASSPGTYEQYF | TGCGCCAGCAGCCCGGGGACCTACGAGCAGTACTTC | - | TRBV4-1 | once | TRBJ2-7
CASSPKPGLNTGELFF | TGTGCCAGCAGCCCCAAGCCAGGGCTAAACACCGGGGAGCTGTTTTTT | - | TRBV11-2 | - | TRBJ2-2
CASSPTGGMNTEAFF | TGTGCCAGCAGCCCGACAGGGGGCATGAACACTGAAGCTTTCTTT | TRBD1 | TRBV6-5 | - | TRBJ1-1
CASSQHLRATTDTQYF | TGTGCCAGCAGCCAACATCTCAGGGCCACCACAGATACGCAGTATTTT | - | TRBV4-2 | few | TRBJ2-3
CASSVGLNYEQYF | TGTGCCAGCAGCGTCGGACTAAACTACGAGCAGTACTTC | - | TRBV28 | large | TRBJ2-7
CASSLETGAYEQYF | TGCGCCAGCAGCCTCGAGACAGGGGCCTACGAGCAGTACTTC | TRBD1 | TRBV4-1 | few | TRBJ2-7
CASSQSTSSYNSPLHF | TGTGCCAGCTCACAATCGACGAGCTCCTATAATTCACCCCTCCACTTT | - | TRBV18 | - | TRBJ1-6
CASSEVGTSGSTDTQYF | TGTGCCAGCAGTGAAGTGGGGACTAGCGGTAGCACAGATACGCAGTATTTT | TRBD2 | TRBV2 | once | TRBJ2-3
CASSQRLGTGVGNEQFF | TGTGCCAGCAGCCAAAGGTTGGGAACGGGAGTTGGTAATGAGCAGTTCTTC | - | TRBV14 | - | TRBJ2-1
CASSFSVLTDTQYF | TGTGCCAGCAGCTTCTCAGTCCTCACAGATACGCAGTATTTT | - | TRBV7-2 | once | TRBJ2-3
CASTPSLGVDYGYTF | TGTGCCAGCACCCCGTCCCTAGGGGTAGACTATGGCTACACCTTC | - | TRBV6-1 | - | TRBJ1-2
CASSPRQVYSYEQYF | TGTGCCAGCAGCCCCCGACAGGTGTACTCCTACGAGCAGTACTTC | - | TRBV7-9 | - | TRBJ2-7
CASSLGDGYEQYF | TGTGCCAGCAGCTTAGGGGACGGGTACGAGCAGTACTTC | - | TRBV11-2 | - | TRBJ2-7
CASSEGTGDYNEQFF | TGTGCCAGCAGTGAAGGGACAGGGGACTACAATGAGCAGTTCTTC | TRBD1 | TRBV6-4 | - | TRBJ2-1
CASSPDRGNTEAFF | TGTGCCAGCAGCCCGGACAGGGGGAATACTGAAGCTTTCTTT | TRBD1 | TRBV5-8 | - | TRBJ1-1
CASSLLAGGSEQYF | TGTGCCAGCAGTTTACTAGCGGGAGGTAGTGAGCAGTACTTC | TRBD2 | TRBV27 | - | TRBJ2-7
CAGGQGANQPQHF | TGTGCCGGGGGACAGGGCGCTAATCAGCCCCAGCATTTT | TRBD1 | TRBV2 | - | TRBJ1-5
CASSALKGYLEQYF | TGTGCCAGCAGTGCGCTTAAGGGCTACCTAGAGCAGTACTTC | - | TRBV2 | few | TRBJ2-7
CASSLGSSYYGYTF | TGCGCCAGCAGCTTGGGGAGCTCCTACTATGGCTACACCTTC | - | TRBV5-1 | - | TRBJ1-2
CASSSIRGGAHYGYTF | TGTGCCAGCAGCTCCATCAGGGGAGGGGCTCACTATGGCTACACCTTC | - | TRBV7-3 | - | TRBJ1-2
CASNLTPRVTEAFF | TGTGCCAGCAACTTAACCCCCAGGGTGACTGAAGCTTTCTTT | - | TRBV7-2 | - | TRBJ1-1
CASSLGFGTGKYEQYF | TGCGCCAGCAGCTTGGGATTCGGGACAGGGAAGTACGAGCAGTACTTC | TRBD1 | TRBV5-1 | once | TRBJ2-7
CASSPLGLEGEQYF | TGTGCCAGCTCACCTCTTGGGCTGGAGGGGGAGCAGTACTTC | - | TRBV18 | - | TRBJ2-7
CASRKRGDRVYEQYF | TGTGCCAGCAGGAAGAGAGGGGACAGGGTCTACGAGCAGTACTTC | TRBD1 | TRBV28 | - | TRBJ2-7
CSVVREAYEQYF | TGCAGCGTTGTAAGGGAAGCCTACGAGCAGTACTTC | - | TRBV29-1 | - | TRBJ2-7
CASRPTSTNTGELFF | TGTGCCAGCAGGCCGACTAGCACGAACACCGGGGAGCTGTTTTTT | TRBD2 | TRBV6-5 | - | TRBJ2-2
CSVEAGQGAVGYTF | TGCAGCGTTGAAGCGGGACAGGGGGCTGTTGGCTACACCTTC | TRBD1 | TRBV29-1 | - | TRBJ1-2
CAWSLPGKSYGYTF | TGTGCCTGGAGTCTCCCGGGAAAGAGCTATGGCTACACCTTC | - | TRBV30 | - | TRBJ1-2
CASSLADSSYEQYF | TGTGCCAGCAGCTTAGCAGATAGCTCCTACGAGCAGTACTTC | - | TRBV7-6 | - | TRBJ2-7